There are a few counts of the clone carrying this T cell receptor (beta chain). What it binds is unknown. This specimen belongs to a study of T cell repertoires in cytomegalovirus infection. TCRdb fed the reads into MiXCR, producing one record per CDR3 protein. Of 80,000 or so distinct CDR3 sequences in the sample, 20% to 30% are singletons; the top ten hold approximately 48%. The source is a human donor in good health (CMV status not recorded). Some clones in this sample may be carry-over from other donors' samples. The specimen was CD8+ T cells from cultured PBMCs, collected from culture after CMV antigen stimulation.

CDR3 protein: CASSYSIDRVKEPDTQYF. CDR3 DNA: TGTGCCAGCAGTTACTCAATAGACAGGGTAAAAGAGCCAGATACGCAGTATTTT. The V call is TRBV6-6, the J call TRBJ2-3; 7 nucleotides align to TRBD1. The length of the CDR3 is 18 residues. The germline V gene encodes CDR1 MNHNY and CDR2 SVGAGI (reference sequence). V trimming: 0 bases; J trimming: 4 bases; junction bases outside the gene matches: 13.